Only a few counts were recorded for the clone carrying this T cell receptor beta chain. This sample was taken from a study of T cell repertoires in cytomegalovirus infection. The CDR3 runs 13 residues. With 5 bases removed from V and 7 bases from J, the gap between germline ends came to 12 bases. The germline CDR1 and CDR2 sequences are MNHEY and SVGEGT. MiXCR, run by TCRdb on the reads, gives a single entry per CDR3 protein. Counted here are under 300,000 distinct CDR3 sequences, 15% to 20% occurring once; the ten biggest clones make up approximately 44%. The V gene is TRBV6-2 or TRBV6-3, the J gene TRBJ2-1; D is possibly TRBD1 (6 bases). Source material: CD8+ T cells from PBMCs. This receptor was taken from a human donor in good health (CMV status not recorded). Some clones in this sample may be carry-over from other donors' samples. The CDR3 nucleotides read TGTGCCAGCAGTCCGCATAGGGGGAATGAGCAGTTCTTC. This gives the protein CASSPHRGNEQFF.